The 5 T cell receptor beta chains reported below all come from one sample, sequenced in a study of T cells in Graves' hyperthyroidism and ophthalmopathy. There were TCR beta CDR3 regions amplified from RNA transcripts. Primed by the HTBI set, a first-round RT-PCR was run on the TCR CDR3. TCRdb fed the multiplex PCR reads into MiXCR, producing one record per CDR3 protein. The repertoire includes 450,000 to 650,000 distinct CDR3 sequences, around 14% of them detected once, and about 7% sits in the top ten. Sequencing input: blood. The receptors come from a young woman with Graves' ophthalmopathy.

This clonotype has just a few counts. The CDR3 sequence: CASIAGTGELFF. CDR3 in DNA: TGTGCCAGCATCGCAGGGACCGGGGAGCTGTTTTTT. The chain carries TRBV27 and TRBJ2-2, with D maybe TRBD1 (5 bases). Germline V CDR1 and CDR2: MNHEY, SMNVEV (reference sequence). Trimming took 7 bases from V and 5 from J, leaving 8 bases between them. This CDR3 contains 12 residues.

This rearrangement joins TRBV20-1 to TRBJ2-1, with TRBD2 identical over 9 bases. There are 14 residues in the CDR3. CDR1 is DFQATT, CDR2 SNEGSKA, per germline (reference sequence). With V trimmed by 5 bases and J by 4 bases, 6 bases remained unmatched. CDR3 residues: CSASFSGSYNEQFF. The CDR3 DNA follows: TGCAGTGCTTCATTTAGCGGGAGTTACAATGAGCAGTTCTTC.

This clonotype was recorded many times. The rearrangement links TRBV7-2 to TRBJ2-5; TRBD1 matches 9 bases. The CDR3 totals 14 residues. J gave up 6 bases and V 5 bases, and 7 bases lay outside the gene matches. Per germline, CDR1 SGHTA and CDR2 FQGNSA. The CDR3 here is CASSQDRGKKTQYF. The CDR3, as DNA: TGTGCCAGCAGCCAAGACAGGGGGAAGAAGACCCAGTACTTC.

This clonotype has ten or more counts. This chain uses TRBV6-2 or TRBV6-3 with TRBJ2-3; 11 bases agree with TRBD2. The CDR3 has 17 residues. Germline loops: CDR1 MNHEY, CDR2 SVGEGT. Trimming removed 2 bases from V and 6 bases from J; junction bases left unmatched: 10. The CDR3 bases are TGTGCCAGCAGTTACGATAGGGGACTAGCGGTAGCGGATACGCAGTATTTT. This encodes CASSYDRGLAVADTQYF.

This clonotype was detected a few times. The chain couples TRBV5-1 to TRBJ2-7; TRBD1 aligns across 7 bases. V was pared by 6 bases and J by 1 base, with 16 bases of the junction left unmatched. The CDR3 runs 17 residues. The V gene's germline CDR1 is SGHRS and CDR2 YFSETQ. CDR3 protein: CASTHVPRDRGSYEQYF. CDR3 DNA: TGCGCCAGCACCCATGTCCCCCGGGACAGAGGATCCTACGAGCAGTACTTC.